A single sample gave rise to the 6 T cell receptor beta chains below, sequenced in a study of T cells expressing NK-cell markers (dated by TCRdb to 2019 to 2021). Libraries were made using 5' RACE. Sequenced using an Illumina HiSeq 2000. TCRdb reanalyzed the reads, keeping one entry per CDR3 protein sequence and omitting DNA. This sample's table carries some 600,000 distinct CDR3 sequences. The ten largest clones capture roughly 3.4% of the sample. Sample: blood T cells: a sorted CD56 or NKG2C T cell subset, CD4+ or CD8+ T cells, or bulk PBMC T cells (not recorded which). The receptors derive from a man younger than 30 in good health. Donor details come from another sample of the same person, matched by shared clones.

This chain uses TRBV5-6 with TRBJ1-4. The length of the CDR3 is 12 residues. The germline V gene encodes CDR1 SGHDT and CDR2 YYEEEE. Here the CDR3 reads CASSTSNEKLFF.

J is TRBJ2-6 and V is TRBV12-3 or TRBV12-4; checking the TCRdb D call of TRBD1 is not possible without DNA. This CDR3 spans 17 amino acids. This CDR3 is CASGTAHDSSGANVLTF.

The chain employs TRBV29-1 and TRBJ1-2; TCRdb lists TRBD1, though no DNA is available to test this call. This CDR3 is built from 11 residues. Germline V gene data show CDR1 as SQVTM and CDR2 as ANQGSEA. CDR3 sequence: CSVQGARGYTF.

V and J are TRBV12-3 or TRBV12-4 and TRBJ2-5; no DNA is available, so the TRBD1 call from TCRdb remains unchecked. The CDR3 has 14 residues. The CDR3 reads CASSSGQVLGAQYF.

The chain recombines TRBV24-1 with TRBJ2-1. CDR3 size: 12 residues. The germline V gene encodes CDR1 KGHDR and CDR2 SFDVKD. The CDR3 loop is CATSDFHNEQFF.

CDR3 sequence: CASSYEGTPGELFF. The chain uses TRBV6-5 and TRBJ2-2; TCRdb's D gene call, TRBD1, goes unchecked for lack of DNA. The CDR3 has 14 residues. From germline, CDR1 is MNHEY and CDR2 SVGAGI.